This section outlines one TCR beta chain sequence together with its context. Individuals aged about 18 to 100 years were recruited from about two dozen US areas. Among Cohort 3 donors, those recovered had two negative PCRs, clearance, or symptom resolution. As handled by the study authors: Reference gene primer amplification yielded estimated nucleated cell counts. Profiling relied on immunoSEQ multiplex PCR, and the TCRdb table lists in-frame clones only, not all of them. V and J calls and clone size are those listed in that table; D and trimming were worked out from the DNA. The table records under 300,000 clones, 82% of them present only once. Looked up from germline, CDR1 is SGHRS and CDR2 is YFSETQ. V lost 4 bases to trimming and J lost 4 bases; unmatched junction nucleotides: 7. The CDR3 runs to 14 residues. This entry belongs to a study of blood T cell repertoires in COVID-19. Study-level background: PBMCs, B-cell-depleted T cells, or T cells provided the cDNA or gDNA that made up the material.

Specimen: PBMCs or T cells enriched from blood (not recorded which). The clonotype comes from a man aged 35-49 years who had recovered from COVID-19. V gene TRBV5-1 combines with J gene TRBJ1-1; 7 positions agree with TRBD1. CDR3 sequence reads: CASSEQGLGTEAFF. The CDR3 DNA is TGCGCCAGCAGCGAACAGGGGCTCGGCACTGAAGCTTTCTTT.